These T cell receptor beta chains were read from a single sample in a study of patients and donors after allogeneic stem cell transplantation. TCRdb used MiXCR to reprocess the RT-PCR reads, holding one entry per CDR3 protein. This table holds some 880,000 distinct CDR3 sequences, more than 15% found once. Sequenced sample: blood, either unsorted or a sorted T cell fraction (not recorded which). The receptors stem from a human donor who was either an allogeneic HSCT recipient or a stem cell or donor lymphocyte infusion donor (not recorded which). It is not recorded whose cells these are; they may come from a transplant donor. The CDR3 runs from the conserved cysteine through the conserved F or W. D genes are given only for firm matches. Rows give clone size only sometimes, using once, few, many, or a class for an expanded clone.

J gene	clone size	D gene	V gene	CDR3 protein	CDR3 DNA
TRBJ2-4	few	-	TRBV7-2	CASSLVEGPLAKNIQYF	TGTGCCAGCAGCTTAGTTGAAGGACCATTAGCCAAAAACATTCAGTACTTC
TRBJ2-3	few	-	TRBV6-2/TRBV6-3	CASSRPGGTDTQYF	TGTGCCAGCAGTAGACCTGGTGGCACAGATACGCAGTATTTT
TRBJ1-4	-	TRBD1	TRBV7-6	CASSSRTGIDEKLFF	TGTGCCAGCAGCTCCAGGACAGGGATCGATGAAAAACTGTTTTTT
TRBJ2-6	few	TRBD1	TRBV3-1	CASSRHRTGPGANVLTF	TGTGCCAGCAGCCGCCATAGGACAGGGCCTGGGGCCAACGTCCTGACTTTC
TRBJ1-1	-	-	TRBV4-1	CASSQDPNGLHGNTEAFF	TGCGCCAGCAGCCAAGATCCAAACGGATTACACGGGAACACTGAAGCTTTCTTT
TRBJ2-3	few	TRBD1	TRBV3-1	CANPGQGGTDTQYF	TGTGCCAACCCGGGACAGGGGGGCACAGATACGCAGTATTTT
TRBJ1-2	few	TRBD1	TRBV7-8	CASRGGGRVGGYTF	TGTGCCAGCAGGGGAGGGGGCAGGGTCGGCGGCTACACCTTC
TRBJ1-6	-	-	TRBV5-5	CASSSGAGRTETSTPLHF	TGTGCCAGCAGCTCCGGGGCGGGAAGGACGGAAACTTCGACACCCCTCCACTTT
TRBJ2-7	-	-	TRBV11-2	CASSFQGSYLYEQYF	TGTGCCAGCAGCTTTCAAGGGTCGTATCTGTACGAGCAGTACTTC
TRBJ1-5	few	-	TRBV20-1	CSATTGQPQHF	TGCAGTGCCACGACAGGACAGCCCCAGCATTTT
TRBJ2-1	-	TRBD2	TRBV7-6	CASSLGAGGPYEQFF	TGTGCCAGCAGCTTAGGCGCGGGGGGGCCCTATGAGCAGTTCTTC
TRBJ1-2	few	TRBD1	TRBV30	CACRDRGYGYTF	TGTGCCTGTCGGGACAGGGGTTATGGCTACACCTTC
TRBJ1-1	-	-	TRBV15	CATSRAWGQNTEAFF	TGTGCCACCAGCAGAGCCTGGGGGCAGAACACTGAAGCTTTCTTT
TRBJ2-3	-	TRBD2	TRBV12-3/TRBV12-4	CASSWAGESSTDTQYF	TGTGCCAGCAGTTGGGCGGGAGAGTCGAGCACAGATACGCAGTATTTT
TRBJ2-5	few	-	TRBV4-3	CASSQDARVGLAQYF	TGCGCCAGCAGCCAAGATGCTCGGGTAGGCTTGGCCCAGTACTTC
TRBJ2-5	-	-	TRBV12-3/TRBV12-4	CASSRPPRWTQYF	TGTGCCAGCAGCCGACCTCCGCGGTGGACCCAGTACTTC
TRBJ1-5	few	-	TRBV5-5	CASRAGTNNQPQHF	TGTGCCAGCAGGGCCGGGACGAACAATCAGCCCCAGCATTTT
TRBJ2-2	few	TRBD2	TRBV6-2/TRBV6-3	CASSYGFGGGHTGELFF	TGTGCCAGCAGTTATGGGTTCGGCGGGGGACACACCGGGGAGCTGTTTTTT
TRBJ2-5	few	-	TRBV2	CASRVGAEETQYF	TGTGCCAGCAGAGTGGGGGCAGAAGAGACCCAGTACTTC
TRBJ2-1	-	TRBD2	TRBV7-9	CASSLLAGDSYNEQFF	TGTGCCAGCAGCTTGTTAGCGGGAGACTCCTACAATGAGCAGTTCTTC
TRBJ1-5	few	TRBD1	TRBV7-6	CASSFAPGQGSNQPQHF	TGTGCCAGCAGCTTCGCCCCGGGACAGGGGAGCAATCAGCCCCAGCATTTT
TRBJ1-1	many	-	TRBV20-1	CSAPGTLKAFF	TGCAGTGCTCCCGGGACCCTCAAAGCTTTCTTT
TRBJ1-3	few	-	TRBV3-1	CASSTEMRLTGNTIYF	TGTGCCAGCAGCACCGAAATGAGGCTAACTGGAAACACCATATATTTT
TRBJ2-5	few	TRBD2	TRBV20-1	CSARGSGTKKETQYF	TGCAGTGCTAGGGGATCCGGGACTAAGAAAGAGACCCAGTACTTC
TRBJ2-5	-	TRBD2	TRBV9	CASSVDGSGARETQYF	TGTGCCAGCAGCGTAGACGGTAGCGGGGCCCGGGAGACCCAGTACTTC
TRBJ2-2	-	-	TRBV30	CAWSTGDTGELFF	TGTGCCTGGAGTACGGGAGACACCGGGGAGCTGTTTTTT
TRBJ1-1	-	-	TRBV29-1	CSVEIYSVGSNTEAFF	TGCAGCGTTGAAATTTATTCGGTGGGCAGCAACACTGAAGCTTTCTTT
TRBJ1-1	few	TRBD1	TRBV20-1	CSAEGTVSTEAFF	TGCAGTGCTGAAGGGACAGTAAGCACTGAAGCTTTCTTT
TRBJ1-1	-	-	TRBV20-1	CSAPWGSEAFF	TGCAGTGCCCCTTGGGGTTCTGAAGCTTTCTTT
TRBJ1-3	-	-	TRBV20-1	CSAREVFSGNTIYF	TGCAGTGCTAGAGAGGTGTTCTCTGGAAACACCATATATTTT
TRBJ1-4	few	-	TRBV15	CATSRDRRVNGKLFF	TGTGCCACCAGCAGAGATAGGAGGGTTAACGGAAAACTGTTTTTT
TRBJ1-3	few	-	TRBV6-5	CASSYSWTVDVSGNTIYF	TGTGCCAGCAGTTACTCCTGGACGGTAGACGTCTCTGGAAACACCATATATTTT
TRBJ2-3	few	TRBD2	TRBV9	CASSDRTSGRTDTQYF	TGTGCCAGCAGCGATAGGACTAGCGGGAGAACAGATACGCAGTATTTT
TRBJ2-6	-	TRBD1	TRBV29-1	CSVEDSEGTDIWTGANVLTF	TGCAGCGTTGAAGATTCGGAAGGGACAGATATTTGGACTGGGGCCAACGTCCTGACTTTC
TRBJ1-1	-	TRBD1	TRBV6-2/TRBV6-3	CATCQTGGETEAFF	TGTGCCACCTGTCAGACAGGGGGAGAGACTGAAGCTTTCTTT
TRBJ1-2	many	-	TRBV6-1	CASSPTGANYGYTF	TGTGCCAGCAGCCCGACAGGAGCTAACTATGGCTACACCTTC
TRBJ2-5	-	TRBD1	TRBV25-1	CASSTQGDIWGGETQYF	TGTGCCAGCAGTACACAGGGGGACATCTGGGGCGGAGAGACCCAGTACTTC
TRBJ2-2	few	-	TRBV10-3	CAISELGNTGELFF	TGTGCCATCAGTGAGTTGGGTAACACCGGGGAGCTGTTTTTT
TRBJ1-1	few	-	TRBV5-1	CATRGHLNTEAFF	TGCGCCACCCGCGGACATCTTAACACTGAAGCTTTCTTT
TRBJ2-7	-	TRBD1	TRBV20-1	CSARGDRPHGQYF	TGCAGTGCTAGGGGGGACAGGCCCCACGGGCAGTACTTC
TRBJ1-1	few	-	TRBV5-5	CASSLDINTEAFF	TGTGCCAGCAGCTTGGATATAAACACTGAAGCTTTCTTT
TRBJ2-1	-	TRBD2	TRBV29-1	CSVVGRGSYNEQFF	TGCAGCGTTGTAGGGAGGGGCTCCTACAATGAGCAGTTCTTC
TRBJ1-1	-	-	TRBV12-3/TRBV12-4	CASGWTVNTEAFF	TGTGCCAGCGGGTGGACTGTGAACACTGAAGCTTTCTTT
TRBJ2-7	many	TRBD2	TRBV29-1	CSVVREPYEQYF	TGCAGCGTTGTGCGGGAGCCCTACGAGCAGTACTTC
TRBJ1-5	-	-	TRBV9	CASSVEGASNQPQHF	TGTGCCAGCAGCGTAGAAGGGGCTAGCAATCAGCCCCAGCATTTT
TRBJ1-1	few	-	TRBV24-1	CATSDWWGLEAFF	TGTGCCACCAGTGATTGGTGGGGCCTGGAGGCTTTCTTT
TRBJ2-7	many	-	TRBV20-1	CSASPAYEQYF	TGCAGTGCTAGCCCAGCCTACGAGCAGTACTTC
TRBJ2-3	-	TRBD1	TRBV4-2	CASSQVRWGTEPTDTQYF	TGTGCCAGCAGCCAAGTCAGGTGGGGGACAGAGCCCACAGATACGCAGTATTTT
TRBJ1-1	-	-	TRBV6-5	CASSYSGPSEATEAFF	TGTGCCAGCAGTTATTCCGGCCCATCAGAAGCCACTGAAGCTTTCTTT
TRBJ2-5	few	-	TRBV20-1	CSATWETQYF	TGCAGTGCTACCTGGGAGACCCAGTACTTC
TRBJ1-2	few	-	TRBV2	CASDLARYGYTF	TGTGCCAGCGACTTGGCCAGGTACGGCTACACCTTC
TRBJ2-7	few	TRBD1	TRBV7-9	CASSFRQGEDEQYF	TGTGCCAGCAGTTTTCGACAGGGGGAAGACGAGCAGTACTTC
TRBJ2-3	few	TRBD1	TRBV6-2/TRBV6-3	CATARDRLSTDTQYF	TGTGCCACGGCCCGGGACAGGCTAAGCACAGATACGCAGTATTTT
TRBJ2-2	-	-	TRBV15	CATSRERGAKSNTGELFF	TGTGCCACCAGCAGAGAAAGGGGGGCGAAGTCGAACACCGGGGAGCTGTTTTTT